This TCR beta chain was sequenced in a study of regulatory T cells in long-lasting Graves disease. This clonotype was found many times. Time point reported: newly diagnosed GD, antithyroid drugs for less than 3 months. Researchers made the TCR library from RNA that was extracted from PBMCs. Relying on iRepertoire HTBI primers and Arm-PCR of CDR3 regions, the team built TCR beta libraries. TCRdb called the multiplex PCR reads again in MiXCR, with one record for every CDR3 protein. The sample records under 300,000 distinct CDR3 sequences, about 17% being singletons. Sequencing was performed on peripheral blood mononuclear cells (PBMCs), taken at new diagnosis, from a patient treated with antithyroid drugs. This TCR was recovered from a female donor with Graves disease.

The CDR3 sequence is CASSQRRFGGNQPQHF. Written as DNA, the CDR3 is TGTGCCAGCAGTCAGCGCAGGTTCGGGGGCAATCAGCCCCAGCATTTT. The V and J genes are TRBV6-1 and TRBJ1-5; D gene uncertain. The CDR3 length is 16 residues. Trimming pared 5 bases from V and 2 bases from J, leaving 16 bases between. Germline V gives CDR1 MNHNS, CDR2 SASEGT.